The entry below gives a single TCR beta chain sequence along with its context. This CDR3 contains 15 residues. Trimming shortened V by 4 bases and J by 1 base, and 14 bases separated the two germline ends. CDR1 LGHNA and CDR2 YNFKEQ come from the germline V gene. This specimen belongs to a study of blood T cell repertoires in COVID-19. The table came from immunoSEQ multiplex PCR; TCRdb's copy has only in-frame clones and leaves some out. The table has around 390,000 clones, 80% to 90% seen once. The TCR sequence derives from a woman in her forties or fifties who had recovered from COVID-19. Sequenced: PBMCs or T cells enriched from blood (not recorded which). This chain connects TRBV4-2 to TRBJ2-7; a possible D gene is TRBD1 (5 bases). The CDR3 sequence: CASSPQGTISYEQYF. DNA of the CDR3: TGTGCCAGCAGCCCTCAGGGTACGATTTCCTACGAGCAGTACTTC.